The present T cell receptor (beta chain) was sequenced within a study of shared clonotypes between healthy human individuals (dated by TCRdb to the early 2020s). At the level of the whole study: Two women and a few men aged 18 to 49 years were included in the cohort. For each donor, three plates each were used for CD4 naive and CD4 memory, two plates were used for CD8 naive, and one plate was used for CD8 memory. Between about 0.94 and 8.9 billion PBMCs per donor were obtained by leukapheresis. Libraries were prepared and TCR repertoires were sequenced by different laboratories using diverse techniques, in order to increase sequencing depth and limit assay-specific biases. To estimate repertoire size and how much clonotypes are shared between individuals, the study performed deep sequencing of blood TCR repertoires from five healthy adults.

Worth noting for this clone: It lacks a known antigen. Within one base of it there is no much larger clone, and no base qualities were kept.

TCR CDR3 regions were amplified from genomic DNA by multiplex PCR using the deep immunoSEQ assay. Extracted genomic DNA from each cell subset was distributed evenly across all wells of several immunoSEQ 96-well plates, and each plate was treated as a replicate. For sorted subsets, about 200 ng genomic DNA, equal to approximately 30,000 T cell genomes, was loaded into each replicate PCR. Purified libraries were quantified with a Qubit 3.0 fluorometer, sized on a Bioanalyzer 2100, and re-quantified with the KAPA Library Quantification kit. Every immunoSEQ 96-well plate was sequenced on a separate single-read 150-cycle Illumina NextSeq 550 flow cell. Turning to the authors' computational methods: Because the immunoSEQ output included only junctional sequences and no quality scores, the filtering could not be the same as the filtering used for full-length reads. To assign V/J genes and CDR3, sequences were annotated using PyIR, a Python wrapper for IgBLAST v1.9, with IMGT germline references. Reads with weak V/J assignments (E-value above 1e-6), missing CDR3, stop codons, out-of-frame junctions, or ambiguous translated residues were removed. V3J clonotypes were defined by identical inferred V gene, J gene, and CDR3 amino acid sequence. Percentage overlap between repertoires was computed as shared unique clonotypes divided by the size of the smaller repertoire. Richness of each repertoire was evaluated using RTK rarefaction, the Chao1 estimator, and Recon v2.1 estimates of unobserved clonotypes. Generation probabilities were computed with OLGA for all TCRbeta clonotypes obtained by the gDNA method from several donors. TCRdb took over this immuneACCESS table, retaining in-frame rearrangements with V and J assigned. Such tables are incomplete; in checked studies, under half of the missing clones stem from an unresolved V gene, and the remainder is unexplained. V, J and clone size are those of that table, while D and trimming were read from the DNA. The sample table holds under 2.5 million clones, of which 80% to 95% were seen once. The top ten hold around 0.35% of the sample.

The donors were healthy, HIV-negative adults who had no recently reported acute infections or vaccinations. Only Caucasian adults living in Nashville, Tennessee, USA were represented among the donors. Magnetic negative selection was used to enrich CD4+ T cells, after which naive cells were positively selected on CD45RA and the negative fraction became the memory subset. Blood was obtained by leukapheresis, after which PBMCs were separated by Ficoll-Histopaque density gradient centrifugation and cryopreserved in liquid nitrogen vapor phase. Analytical flow cytometry was used to check the purity and quantity of every magnetically sorted T cell population. Genomic DNA was isolated from each sorted fraction and quantified by UV absorbance on a Nanodrop 2000c. Trimming takes 6 bases off V and 16 bases off J; junction bases not matched to a gene: 8. Per the germline V gene, MDHEN is the CDR1 and SYDVKM is the CDR2. The CDR3, cysteine through phenylalanine, is 12 amino acids long. Left in the record is the CDR3 DNA by itself, 36 bases read in frame from the first base.

Study-wide conclusions, independent of this receptor: Rarefaction of sorted-subset datasets indicated incomplete sequencing despite the large sequencing depth. The small number of donors limited the genetic and exposure-history diversity represented. Naive subsets generally had larger estimated clonotype richness than memory subsets did. Compared with non-shared clonotypes, the clonotypes found in all four sorted-subset donors had higher generation probabilities. Sharing across a few donors was observed for 5% to 6.5% of naive CD4, 3% to 4% of naive CD8, over 2% of memory CD4, and about 0.4% of memory CD8 clonotypes. Pairwise subsampling indicated that sequencing depth was expected to affect the degree of clonotype sharing among donors. Only blood was sampled, and tissue TCR repertoires likely differ from those in blood.

The origin of this receptor is a man between 18 and 29 years old in good health. Some clones in this sample may be carry-over from other donors' samples. The rearrangement combines TRBV28 with TRBJ2-4; 11 of the junction bases match TRBD2. What was sequenced was naive CD4+ T cells from PBMCs. Taken with the paper, the label for cell subset or site translates to: CD45RA+ positively selected. The encoded CDR3 is CASSLTSGSEYF. The sequence in DNA is TGTGCCAGCAGCCTAACTAGCGGGAGCGAATACTTC.